This TCR beta chain was sequenced during a study of response to subunit inactivated influenza vaccine. Study-wide results and limits: Few additional T cells are recruited per seasonal influenza vaccination, authors suggested.

Per germline, CDR1 SEHNR and CDR2 FQNEAQ (reference sequence). This CDR3 has 14 residues. Between the trimmed V and J ends, which lost 0 bases and 7 bases, there was a span of 12 bases. TCRdb reanalysed the RT-PCR reads using MiXCR and keeps one entry per CDR3 protein. Altogether some 600,000 distinct CDR3 sequences are present, around 13% being singletons, with the ten largest covering 6.5% to 8%. This clonotype came up many times. Its cognate antigen is unknown. The TCR comes from a man between 45 and 60 years old who received an inactivated influenza vaccine. The chain recombines TRBV7-9 with TRBJ1-1; D is unresolved. Sequenced here: PBMCs from blood, sampled 14 days before vaccination. CDR3 sequence: CASSLALTKGEAFF. CDR3 coding DNA: TGTGCCAGCAGCTTAGCGCTTACGAAGGGTGAAGCTTTCTTT. Full variable domain (outside the CDR3, taken from reference TRBV7-9 and TRBJ1-1): DTGVSQNPRHKITKRGQNVTFRCDPISEHNRLYWYRQTLGQGPEFLTYFQNEAQLEKSRLLSDRFSAERPKGSFSTLEIQRTEQGDSAMYLCASSLALTKGEAFFGQGTRLTVV.